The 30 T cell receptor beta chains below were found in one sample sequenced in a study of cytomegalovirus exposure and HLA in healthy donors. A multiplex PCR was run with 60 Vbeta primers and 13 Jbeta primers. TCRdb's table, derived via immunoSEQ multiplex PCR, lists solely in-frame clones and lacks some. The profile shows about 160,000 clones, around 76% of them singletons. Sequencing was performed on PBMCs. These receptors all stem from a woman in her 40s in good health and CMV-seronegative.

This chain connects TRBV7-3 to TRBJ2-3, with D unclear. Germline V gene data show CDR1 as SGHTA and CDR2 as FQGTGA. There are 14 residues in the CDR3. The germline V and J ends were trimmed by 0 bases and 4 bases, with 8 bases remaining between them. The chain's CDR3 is CASSLTGSPDTQYF. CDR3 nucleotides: TGTGCCAGCAGCTTAACGGGCTCCCCAGATACGCAGTATTTT.

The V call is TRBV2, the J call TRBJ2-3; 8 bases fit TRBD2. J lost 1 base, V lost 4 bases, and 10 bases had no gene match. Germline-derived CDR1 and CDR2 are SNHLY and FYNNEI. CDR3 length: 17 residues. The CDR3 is CASSAQRAGARTDTQYF. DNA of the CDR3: TGTGCCAGCAGTGCACAAAGAGCGGGAGCTCGCACAGATACGCAGTATTTT.

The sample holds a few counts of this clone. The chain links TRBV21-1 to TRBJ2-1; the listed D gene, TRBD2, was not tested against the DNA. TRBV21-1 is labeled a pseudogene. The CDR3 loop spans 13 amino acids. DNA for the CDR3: TGTGCCAGCAGCTTCCAGACTCTAAATGAGCAGTTCTTC. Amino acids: CASSFQTLNEQFF.

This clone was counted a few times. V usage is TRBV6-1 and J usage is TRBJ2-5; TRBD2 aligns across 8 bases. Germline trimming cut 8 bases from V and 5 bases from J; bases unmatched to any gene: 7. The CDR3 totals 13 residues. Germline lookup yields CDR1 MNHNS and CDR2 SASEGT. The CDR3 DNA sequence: TGTGCCAGCGAGCGGGAGCGAGGGGAGACCCAGTACTTC. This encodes CASERERGETQYF.

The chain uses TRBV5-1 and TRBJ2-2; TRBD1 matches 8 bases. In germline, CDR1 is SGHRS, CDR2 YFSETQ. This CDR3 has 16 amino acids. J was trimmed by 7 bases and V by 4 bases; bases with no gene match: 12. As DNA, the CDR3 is TGCGCCAGCAGCAGGGAGCCGGGACAGGTGGGCGGGGAGCTGTTTTTT. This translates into CASSREPGQVGGELFF.

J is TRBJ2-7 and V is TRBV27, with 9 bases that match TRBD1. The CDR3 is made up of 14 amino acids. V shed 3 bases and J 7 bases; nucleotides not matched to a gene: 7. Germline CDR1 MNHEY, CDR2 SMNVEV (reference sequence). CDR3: CASSFRGQGWEQYF. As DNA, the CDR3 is TGTGCCAGCAGTTTTCGGGGACAGGGTTGGGAGCAGTACTTC.

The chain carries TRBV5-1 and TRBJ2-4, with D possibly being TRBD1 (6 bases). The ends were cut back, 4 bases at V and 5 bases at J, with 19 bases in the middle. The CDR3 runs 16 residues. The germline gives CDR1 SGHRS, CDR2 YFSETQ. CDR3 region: CASSPIPGAFENIQYF. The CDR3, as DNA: TGCGCCAGCAGCCCAATTCCAGGGGCGTTCGAAAACATTCAGTACTTC.

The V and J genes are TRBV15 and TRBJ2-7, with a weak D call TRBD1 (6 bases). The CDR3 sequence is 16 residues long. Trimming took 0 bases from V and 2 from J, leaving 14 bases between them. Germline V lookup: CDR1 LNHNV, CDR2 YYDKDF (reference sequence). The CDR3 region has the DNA TGTGCCACCAGCAGAGATCGGAGGACAGCCGCCTACGAGCAGTACTTC. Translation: CATSRDRRTAAYEQYF.

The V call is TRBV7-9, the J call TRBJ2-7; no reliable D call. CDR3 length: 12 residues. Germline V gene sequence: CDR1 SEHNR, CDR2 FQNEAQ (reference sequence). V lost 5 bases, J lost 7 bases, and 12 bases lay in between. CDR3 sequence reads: CASSHTNGEQYF. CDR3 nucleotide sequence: TGTGCCAGCAGCCATACAAACGGGGAGCAGTACTTC. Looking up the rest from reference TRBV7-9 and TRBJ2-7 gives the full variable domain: DTGVSQNPRHKITKRGQNVTFRCDPISEHNRLYWYRQTLGQGPEFLTYFQNEAQLEKSRLLSDRFSAERPKGSFSTLEIQRTEQGDSAMYLCASSHTNGEQYFGPGTRLTVT.

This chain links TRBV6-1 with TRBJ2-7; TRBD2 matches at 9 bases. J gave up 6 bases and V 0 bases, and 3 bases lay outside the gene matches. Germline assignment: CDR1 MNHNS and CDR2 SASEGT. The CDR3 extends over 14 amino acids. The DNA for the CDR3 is TGTGCCAGCAGTGAAGCGCTAGCGGGACTCGAGCAGTACTTC. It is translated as CASSEALAGLEQYF.

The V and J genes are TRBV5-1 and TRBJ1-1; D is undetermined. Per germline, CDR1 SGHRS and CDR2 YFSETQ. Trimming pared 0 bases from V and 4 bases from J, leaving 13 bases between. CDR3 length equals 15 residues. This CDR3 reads CASSLAPSGGTEAFF. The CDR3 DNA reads TGCGCCAGCAGCTTGGCACCGAGTGGCGGCACTGAAGCTTTCTTT.

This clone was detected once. CDR3 in amino acids: CASGRGTGKWATEAFF. The CDR3 DNA reads as TGTGCCAGCGGTAGAGGGACAGGGAAATGGGCCACTGAAGCTTTCTTT. V gene TRBV5-8 combines with J gene TRBJ1-1; 9 nucleotides align to TRBD1. The CDR3 is made up of 16 amino acids. The trim removed 7 bases at V and 4 bases at J, leaving 14 bases unmatched. Germline values: CDR1 SGHTS, CDR2 YDEGEE.

CDR3 protein: CASSLEGTSSGELFF. CDR3 nucleotide sequence: TGTGCCAGCAGTTTGGAGGGGACTAGTTCCGGGGAGCTGTTTTTT. J is TRBJ2-2 and V is TRBV7-2; 8 nucleotides align to TRBD2. Germline V gene sequence: CDR1 SGHTA, CDR2 FQGNSA. The CDR3 consists of 15 residues. The trim removed 6 bases at V and 6 bases at J, leaving 9 bases unmatched.

CDR3 coding DNA: TGTGCCAGCAGTCCCGGGACAGAGAATAGCAATCAGCCCCAGCATTTT. Translation gives CASSPGTENSNQPQHF. The genes are TRBV6-6 and TRBJ1-5, with TRBD1 matching 7 bases. V lost 5 bases, J lost 0 bases, and 7 bases stayed unmatched. Germline V gene sequence: CDR1 MNHNY, CDR2 SVGAGI (reference sequence). The CDR3 runs to 16 residues.

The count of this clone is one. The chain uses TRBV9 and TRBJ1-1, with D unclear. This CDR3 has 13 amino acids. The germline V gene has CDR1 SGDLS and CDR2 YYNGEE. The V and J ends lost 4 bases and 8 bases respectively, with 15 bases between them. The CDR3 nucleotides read TGTGCCAGCAGCTTCGACACCTCTGGCGAAGCTTTCTTT. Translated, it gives CASSFDTSGEAFF.

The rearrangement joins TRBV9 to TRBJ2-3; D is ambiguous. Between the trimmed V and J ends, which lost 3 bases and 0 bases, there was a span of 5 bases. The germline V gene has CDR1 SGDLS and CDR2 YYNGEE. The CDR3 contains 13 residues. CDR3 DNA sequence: TGTGCCAGCAGCGCCACTAGCACAGATACGCAGTATTTT. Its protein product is CASSATSTDTQYF.

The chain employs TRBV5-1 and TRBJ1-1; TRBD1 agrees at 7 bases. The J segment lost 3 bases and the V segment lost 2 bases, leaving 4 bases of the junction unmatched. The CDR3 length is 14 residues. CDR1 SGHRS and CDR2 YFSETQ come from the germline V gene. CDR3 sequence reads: CASSLDRVDTEAFF. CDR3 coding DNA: TGCGCCAGCAGCTTAGACAGGGTAGACACTGAAGCTTTCTTT.

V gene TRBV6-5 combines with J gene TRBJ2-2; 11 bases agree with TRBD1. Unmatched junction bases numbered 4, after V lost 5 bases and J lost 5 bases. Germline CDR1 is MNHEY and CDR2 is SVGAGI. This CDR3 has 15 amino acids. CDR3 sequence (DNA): TGTGCCAGCAGTAGGGGACAGGGGGGGACCGGGGAGCTGTTTTTT. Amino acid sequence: CASSRGQGGTGELFF.

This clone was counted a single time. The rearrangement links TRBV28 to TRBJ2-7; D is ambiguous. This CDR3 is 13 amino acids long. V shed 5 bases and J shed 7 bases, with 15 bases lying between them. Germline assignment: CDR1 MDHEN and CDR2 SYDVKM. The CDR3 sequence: CASSPLRSREQYF. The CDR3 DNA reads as TGTGCCAGCAGTCCCCTCCGGTCCCGAGAGCAGTACTTC.

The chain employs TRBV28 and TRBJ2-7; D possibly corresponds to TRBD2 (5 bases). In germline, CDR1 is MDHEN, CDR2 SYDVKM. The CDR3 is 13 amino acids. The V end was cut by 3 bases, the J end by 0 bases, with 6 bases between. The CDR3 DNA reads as TGTGCCAGCAGTTTGGCGGGCTCCTACGAGCAGTACTTC. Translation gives CASSLAGSYEQYF.

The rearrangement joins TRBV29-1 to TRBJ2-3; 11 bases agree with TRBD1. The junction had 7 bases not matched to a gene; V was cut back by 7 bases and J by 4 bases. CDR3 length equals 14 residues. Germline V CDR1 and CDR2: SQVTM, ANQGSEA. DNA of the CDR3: TGCAGCGCTGGGCCGGGACAGGGGGCAGATACGCAGTATTTT. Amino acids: CSAGPGQGADTQYF.

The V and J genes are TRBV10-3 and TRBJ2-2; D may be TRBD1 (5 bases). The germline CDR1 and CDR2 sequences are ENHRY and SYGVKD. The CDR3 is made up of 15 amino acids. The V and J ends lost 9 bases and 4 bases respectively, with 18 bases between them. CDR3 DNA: TGTGCCATTCAAAAGGGGCCATCGAGCACCGGGGAGCTGTTTTTT. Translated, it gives CAIQKGPSSTGELFF.

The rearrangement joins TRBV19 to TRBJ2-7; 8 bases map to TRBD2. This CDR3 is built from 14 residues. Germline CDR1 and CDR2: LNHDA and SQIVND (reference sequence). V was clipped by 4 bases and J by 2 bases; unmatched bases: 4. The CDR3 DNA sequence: TGTGCCAGTAGTAAGGCGGGAGGCACCTACGAGCAGTACTTC. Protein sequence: CASSKAGGTYEQYF.

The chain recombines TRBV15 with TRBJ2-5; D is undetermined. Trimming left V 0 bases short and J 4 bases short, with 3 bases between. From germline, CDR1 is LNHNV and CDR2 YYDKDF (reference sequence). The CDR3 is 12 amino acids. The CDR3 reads CATSRDIETQYF. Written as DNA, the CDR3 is TGTGCCACCAGCAGAGATATAGAGACCCAGTACTTC.

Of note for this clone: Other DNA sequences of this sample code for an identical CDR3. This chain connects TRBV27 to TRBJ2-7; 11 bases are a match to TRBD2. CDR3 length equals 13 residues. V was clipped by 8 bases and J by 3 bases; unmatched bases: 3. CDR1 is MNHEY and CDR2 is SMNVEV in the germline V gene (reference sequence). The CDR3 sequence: CASSGTSGYEQYF. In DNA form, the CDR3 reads TGTGCCAGCTCTGGGACTAGCGGCTACGAGCAGTACTTC.

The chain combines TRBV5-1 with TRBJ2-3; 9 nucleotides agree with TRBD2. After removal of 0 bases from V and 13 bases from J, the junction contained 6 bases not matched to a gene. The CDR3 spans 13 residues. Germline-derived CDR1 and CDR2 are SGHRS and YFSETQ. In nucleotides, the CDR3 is TGCGCCAGCAGCTTGGAGCCTAGCGGGACTAAGTATTTT. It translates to CASSLEPSGTKYF.

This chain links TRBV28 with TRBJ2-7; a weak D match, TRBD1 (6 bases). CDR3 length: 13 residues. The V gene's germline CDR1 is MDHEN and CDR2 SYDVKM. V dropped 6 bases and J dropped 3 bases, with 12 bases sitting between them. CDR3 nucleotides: TGTGCCAGCAGCTCAGGACAGATCTACGAGCAGTACTTC. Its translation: CASSSGQIYEQYF.

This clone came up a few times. The CDR3 sequence: CASKASGSSYNEQFF. The CDR3 DNA is TGTGCCAGCAAAGCTAGCGGGAGCTCCTACAATGAGCAGTTCTTC. This chain links TRBV6-1 with TRBJ2-1; TRBD2 aligns across 10 bases. The ends lost 7 bases at V and 0 bases at J; junction bases unmatched: 3. This CDR3 has 15 amino acids. Germline values: CDR1 MNHNS, CDR2 SASEGT.

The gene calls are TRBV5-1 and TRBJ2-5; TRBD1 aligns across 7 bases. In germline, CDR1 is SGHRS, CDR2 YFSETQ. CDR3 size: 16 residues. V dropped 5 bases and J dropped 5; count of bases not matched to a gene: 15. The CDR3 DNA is TGCGCCAGCAGAGATACCGGGACAGTAACCCGGGAGACCCAGTACTTC. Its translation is CASRDTGTVTRETQYF.

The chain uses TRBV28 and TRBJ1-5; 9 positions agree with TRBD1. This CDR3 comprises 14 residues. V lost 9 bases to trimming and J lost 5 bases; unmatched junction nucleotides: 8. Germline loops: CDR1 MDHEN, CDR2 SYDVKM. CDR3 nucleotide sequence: TGTGCCAGTGCCGGGACAGGGACCTATCAGCCCCAGCATTTT. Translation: CASAGTGTYQPQHF.